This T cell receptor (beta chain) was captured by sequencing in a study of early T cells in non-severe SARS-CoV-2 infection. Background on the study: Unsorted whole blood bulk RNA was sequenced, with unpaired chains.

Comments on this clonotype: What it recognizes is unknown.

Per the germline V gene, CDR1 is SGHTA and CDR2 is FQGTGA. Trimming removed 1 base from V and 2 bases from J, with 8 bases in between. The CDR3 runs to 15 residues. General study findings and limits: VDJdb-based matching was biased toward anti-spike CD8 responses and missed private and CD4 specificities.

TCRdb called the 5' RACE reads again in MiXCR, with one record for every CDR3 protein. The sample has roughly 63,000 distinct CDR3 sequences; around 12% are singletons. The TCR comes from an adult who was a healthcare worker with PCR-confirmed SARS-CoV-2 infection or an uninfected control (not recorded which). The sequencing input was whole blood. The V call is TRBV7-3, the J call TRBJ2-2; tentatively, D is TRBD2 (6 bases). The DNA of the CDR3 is TGTGCCAGCAGCTTAAACGGGAGAAACACCGGGGAGCTGTTTTTT. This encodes CASSLNGRNTGELFF.